This TCR beta chain emerged from a study of regulatory T cells in long-lasting Graves disease. Study-level results: Because few samples were included, accuracy may have been lower.

This clonotype was recorded many times. The antigen remains undetermined. The time point is: persistent/refractory GD, antithyroid drugs over 5 years with positive TRAb. RNA isolated from PBMCs was used to make the TCR library. iRepertoire HTBI primers and Arm-PCR of CDR3 regions built TCR beta libraries. TCRdb reprocessed the multiplex PCR reads with MiXCR, giving one entry per CDR3 protein. The table has 350,000 to 450,000 distinct CDR3 sequences, 20% to 25% seen once. This TCR came from a female donor with Graves disease. The material sequenced was peripheral blood mononuclear cells (PBMCs), taken when the disease was refractory, from a patient treated with antithyroid drugs.

The chain's CDR3 is CATSSNDEEAFF. The CDR3 region has the DNA TGTGCCACCAGCAGCAACGATGAGGAAGCTTTCTTT. The J gene is TRBJ1-1, the V gene TRBV15; no clear D gene. This CDR3 contains 12 residues. CDR1 is LNHNV, CDR2 YYDKDF, per germline (reference sequence). V lost 3 bases to trimming and J lost 8 bases, with 10 bases between them.